The subject of this entry is one T cell receptor (beta chain). The specificity of this receptor is unknown. It has no much larger one-base neighbor in the sample; base qualities were not kept. TCRbeta CDR3 regions were amplified from genomic DNA using the immunoSEQ Assay, a bias-controlled multiplex PCR. Per the source publication's procedure: Within the assay, amplification of reference gene primers was used to estimate how many nucleated cells each sample contained. To quantify the absolute abundance of each unique TCRbeta CDR3 rearrangement, sequence reads were collapsed and filtered. Productive Simpson clonality was computed per sample as the square root of Simpson's diversity index over productive rearrangements. Not all clones reach the TCRdb copy of this immuneACCESS table, which keeps in-frame sequences only. Checked studies attribute under half of the gap to unresolved V genes and leave the rest unexplained. V, J and clone size are those of that table, while D and trimming were read from the DNA. The sample table lists around 140,000 clones, about 89% of them with a count of one. The ten largest clones represent less than 4.5% of the sample.

The sample is drawn from a study of blood T cell repertoires in COVID-19 (dated by TCRdb to about 2020). Looking at the study overall: Samples covering the acute and convalescent phases of COVID-19 were provided by collaborators in the United States, Italy and Spain. The material from the prospective study consisted of cDNA or gDNA derived from T cells, B-cell-depleted T cells, or PBMCs. Deeply sampled blood TCRbeta repertoires from subjects exposed to, actively infected with, or recovered from COVID-19 were included in the dataset. The repertoires were released in a freely available public database meant as a resource for research on the immune response to SARS-CoV-2. Samples were obtained from the ongoing ImmuneRACE study (first 160 participants) and from some 1,300 subjects provided by 6 global collaborators. Sample metadata almost always included a de-identified subject ID, COVID-19 status, age in years and sex. Where available, HLA class I and class II types were obtained from metadata supplied by the sample provider rather than from assay-based typing.

Beyond this particular receptor, the publication reports: The amount of clinical and demographic metadata varied by source and participant and was provided uncurated.

At one collaborating source in Seattle, patients were enrolled during active infection and were followed longitudinally through the course of disease. The collaborating institutions used their own protocols to collect whole blood in K2EDTA tubes. For TCRbeta analysis, collaborator samples were shipped as frozen whole blood, as isolated PBMCs, or as DNA extracted from either sample type. There are 16 amino acids in the CDR3, from cysteine to phenylalanine inclusive. The read is trimmed to its CDR3 DNA, 48 bases read in frame from base 1. Via the germline V gene, CDR1 is SNHLY and CDR2 FYNNEI. V is clipped by 3 bases and J by 2 bases, and the sequence between their germline boundaries is 14 bases long.

This sequence originates from a man between 60 and 75 years old with COVID-19, enrolled during active disease. Recombination connected TRBV2 to TRBJ1-5; the D gene cannot be named for sure. Sequences were obtained from peripheral blood. The DNA reads as follows: TGTGCCAGCAGTGATGGGAGTTTACGGGGCAATCAGCCCCAGCATTTT. Its amino acids are CASSDGSLRGNQPQHF. The reference TRBV2 and TRBJ1-5 proteins fill in what lies around the CDR3, so the full variable domain reads EPEVTQTPSHQVTQMGQEVILRCVPISNHLYFYWYRQILGQKVEFLVSFYNNEISEKSEIFDDQFSVERPDGSNFTLKIRSTKLEDSAMYFCASSDGSLRGNQPQHFGDGTRLSIL.